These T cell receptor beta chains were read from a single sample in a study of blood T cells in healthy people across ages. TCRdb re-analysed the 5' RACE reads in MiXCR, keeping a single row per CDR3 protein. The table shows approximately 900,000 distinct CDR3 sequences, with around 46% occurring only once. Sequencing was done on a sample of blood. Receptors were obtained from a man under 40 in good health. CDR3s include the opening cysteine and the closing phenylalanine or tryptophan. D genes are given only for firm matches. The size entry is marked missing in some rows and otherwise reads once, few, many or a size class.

TGCGCCAGCAGCCAAGAGTCCGGGGAGACCCAGTACTTC	CASSQESGETQYF	TRBV4-1	TRBJ2-5	.	.
TGCAGTGCTAGAGCAGGGCCGGCAGATACGCAGTATTTT	CSARAGPADTQYF	TRBV20-1	TRBJ2-3	.	.
TGTGCCAGCAGCTGGGCAAGAATAGATACGCAGTATTTT	CASSWARIDTQYF	TRBV7-9	TRBJ2-3	.	.
TGCAGCGTGGGGCAAAGGGAGACCCAGTACTTC	CSVGQRETQYF	TRBV29-1	TRBJ2-5	many	.
TGCGCCAGCAGCCAAGATGGAGGGAGCGTCGGGGACACCGGGGAGCTGTTTTTT	CASSQDGGSVGDTGELFF	TRBV4-1	TRBJ2-2	.	.
TGTGCCAGCAGCACGATCCGGAGCACAGATACGCAGTATTTT	CASSTIRSTDTQYF	TRBV7-2	TRBJ2-3	.	.
TGTGCCACCAGTGATTTTGAACGGAGCTACAATGAGCAGTTCTTC	CATSDFERSYNEQFF	TRBV24-1	TRBJ2-1	few	.
TGTGCCAGCAGCAGCGAAGACGGTCCCGGGCAGTACTTC	CASSSEDGPGQYF	TRBV13	TRBJ2-7	.	.
TGCGCCAGCAGCCAAGATCGCGGGGGGATCACAGATACGCAGTATTTT	CASSQDRGGITDTQYF	TRBV4-3	TRBJ2-3	.	TRBD2
TGTGCCAGCAGCAAATATTCCTCGGGACTAGCGGGGGGTAGGGCCCAAGAGACCCAGTACTTC	CASSKYSSGLAGGRAQETQYF	TRBV12-3/TRBV12-4	TRBJ2-5	few	TRBD2
TGTGCCAGCAGCTCCAAAAGACAGGGGGCCTATCAGCCCCAGCATTTT	CASSSKRQGAYQPQHF	TRBV7-8	TRBJ1-5	.	TRBD1
TGTGCCAGCAGCGTACCGGGACAGGGATTCTACGAGCAGTACTTC	CASSVPGQGFYEQYF	TRBV3-1	TRBJ2-7	.	TRBD1
TGTGCCAGCAGTACAGCGGCCTCCCCAGATACGCAGTATTTT	CASSTAASPDTQYF	TRBV6-2/TRBV6-3	TRBJ2-3	.	.
TGTGCCAGCAGCGTTAGCCGGGACACTTATACGCAGTATTTT	CASSVSRDTYTQYF	TRBV7-9	TRBJ2-3	.	.
TGCAGTGCTAGAGATCTCCAGATGAACACCGGGGAGCTGTTTTTT	CSARDLQMNTGELFF	TRBV20-1	TRBJ2-2	.	.
TGTGCCAGCAGCCACCTCACAGATACGCAGTATTTT	CASSHLTDTQYF	TRBV3-1	TRBJ2-3	.	.
TGCAGCGTGACCCTGACAGGGAGTCGCTACGAGCAGTACTTC	CSVTLTGSRYEQYF	TRBV29-1	TRBJ2-7	few	TRBD1
TGTGCCAGCAGTTTACAGGAGGGGGCCCCCTATGGCTACACCTTC	CASSLQEGAPYGYTF	TRBV28	TRBJ1-2	.	TRBD1
TGCAGTGCTAGAGATCGTCTGGGAAGAACTGAAGCTTTCTTT	CSARDRLGRTEAFF	TRBV20-1	TRBJ1-1	.	.
TGCAGCGTTGATGTGGAGAGCTCCTACGAGCAGTACTTC	CSVDVESSYEQYF	TRBV29-1	TRBJ2-7	.	.
TGTGCCAGCAGGCGTGGACTCGGCACAGATACGCAGTATTTT	CASRRGLGTDTQYF	TRBV12-3/TRBV12-4	TRBJ2-3	many	.
TGTGCCAGCAGCCATCCTAGCGGGAACACAGATACGCAGTATTTT	CASSHPSGNTDTQYF	TRBV3-1	TRBJ2-3	.	TRBD2
TGCAGTGCGGGAGAGGCTAGTACCGGGGAGCTGTTTTTT	CSAGEASTGELFF	TRBV20-1	TRBJ2-2	.	.
TGCGCCACCACACAGGGCAGCCAAGAGACCCAGTACTTC	CATTQGSQETQYF	TRBV5-1	TRBJ2-5	few	.
TGCAGCGTTGAAGATGGGGAGACGGACTCCTACAATGAGCAGTTCTTC	CSVEDGETDSYNEQFF	TRBV29-1	TRBJ2-1	.	.
TGTGCCAGCAGTTACGCATTGGGTGTGGGGCAGTTCTTC	CASSYALGVGQFF	TRBV6-5	TRBJ2-1	few	.
TGCGCCAGCAGCCAAAGGCCCCCGACGGAAATGAACACCGGGGAGCTGTTTTTT	CASSQRPPTEMNTGELFF	TRBV4-1	TRBJ2-2	.	.
TGCAGTGCTAGAGATAATATCCGGGAGATGTTGAATGAAAAACTGTTTTTT	CSARDNIREMLNEKLFF	TRBV20-1	TRBJ1-4	.	.
TGTGCCAGCAGCCCCCGGAGTCCAGGGCCGTACCCCCAGCATTTT	CASSPRSPGPYPQHF	TRBV21-1	TRBJ1-5	.	.
TGTGCCAGCAGTCGAGTGCAGGTGGCACGGAATGAGCAGTTCTTC	CASSRVQVARNEQFF	TRBV12-3/TRBV12-4	TRBJ2-1	few	.
TGTGCCAGCAGCCAAGACTACACAGACTATGGCTACACCTTC	CASSQDYTDYGYTF	TRBV4-2	TRBJ1-2	.	.
TGTGCCAGCAGCTTCCCCCAGGTGGAGCTGACTGAAGCTTTCTTT	CASSFPQVELTEAFF	TRBV7-9	TRBJ1-1	.	.
TGTGCCATCAGGAGAGCGGGAGGGAGAGATACGCAGTATTTT	CAIRRAGGRDTQYF	TRBV10-3	TRBJ2-3	.	TRBD2
TGTGCCAGCAGCCAAGATCACAACTACGAGCAGTACTTC	CASSQDHNYEQYF	TRBV4-2	TRBJ2-7	few	.
TGTGCCAGCACCGCGTGGTCGGGTTTCGAGCAGTACTTC	CASTAWSGFEQYF	TRBV25-1	TRBJ2-7	few	.
TGTGCCAGCAGCGGCCAGAGTAGGGATACGCAGTATTTT	CASSGQSRDTQYF	TRBV3-1	TRBJ2-3	many	.
TGTGCCAGCAGCTTAGGGTTGGGACTGGCTCAAGAGACCCAGTACTTC	CASSLGLGLAQETQYF	TRBV7-3	TRBJ2-5	few	.
TGTGCCAGTCAAGCGGCCCCGCTCTCCTACGAGCAGTACTTC	CASQAAPLSYEQYF	TRBV6-5	TRBJ2-7	.	.